This TCR beta chain was sequenced during a study of blood T cell repertoires in COVID-19. For the study at large: In each case, the material was cDNA or gDNA derived from T cells, B-cell-depleted T cells, or PBMCs.

V was shortened by 7 bases and J by 7 bases, with 9 bases between the two germline ends. Germline-derived CDR1 and CDR2 are SGDLS and YYNGEE. The CDR3 consists of 11 residues. This clone appeared a single time. Some clones are missing from TCRdb's copy, which holds only in-frame ones; the method was immunoSEQ multiplex PCR. The table records a few hundred thousand clones, about 91% of them present only once. J is TRBJ2-1 and V is TRBV9; a possible D gene is TRBD1 (6 bases). This sequence originates from a woman aged 45-65 years with acute COVID-19. Sequenced sample: PBMCs or T cells enriched from blood (not recorded which). The CDR3 coding sequence is TGTGCCAGCTCGACAGGAAATGAGCAGTTCTTC. As protein: CASSTGNEQFF.